This is a list of T cell receptor beta chains from one sample in a study of PD-L1 blockade in urothelial cancer. The protocol was immunoSEQ multiplex PCR, while the TCRdb copy is restricted to in-frame clones and leaves out a portion. The sample includes 98,000 or so clones, roughly 89% of them seen just once. The specimen was PBMCs, collected around atezolizumab (anti-PD-L1) treatment. These receptors were obtained from a man aged 55 to 70 with urothelial cancer. CDR3s include the opening cysteine and the closing phenylalanine or tryptophan. The D gene is left open where the match is weak. Clone size is shown for a subset of rows, as once, few, many or a class of expanded clone.

clone size | J gene | V gene | D gene | CDR3 DNA | CDR3 protein
- | TRBJ2-3 | TRBV4-3 | - | TGCGCCAGCAGCCTCTCCCGGGGGAGAGGAGATACGCAGTATTTT | CASSLSRGRGDTQYF
- | TRBJ2-3 | TRBV5-1 | TRBD2 | TGCGCCAGCAGCCCCGGACTAGAATCGGATACGCAGTATTTT | CASSPGLESDTQYF
- | TRBJ2-3 | TRBV4-3 | - | TGCGCCAGCAGCCAAGAGAACACAGGGCCCACAGATACGCAGTATTTT | CASSQENTGPTDTQYF
once | TRBJ1-6 | TRBV6-5 | TRBD1 | TGTGCCAGCAGTACGGACAGGGGAGGGTCACCCCTCCACTTT | CASSTDRGGSPLHF
- | TRBJ1-2 | TRBV5-1 | TRBD1 | TGCGCCAGCAGCCCGGACAGGGGAGCGGAGGGCTACACCTTC | CASSPDRGAEGYTF
- | TRBJ1-2 | TRBV30 | - | TGTGCCTGGAGTGTACTCAGGGACAAAAACTATGGCTACACCTTC | CAWSVLRDKNYGYTF
- | TRBJ2-1 | TRBV11-2 | TRBD2 | TGTGCCAGCACCCTACTAATGTTTCTAGCGGGGGGTTCAAGCAATGAGCAGTTCTTC | CASTLLMFLAGGSSNEQFF
- | TRBJ2-3 | TRBV6-5 | TRBD2 | TGTGCCAGCAGCCTAGCGGGGGGCTTGCCAGATACGCAGTATTTT | CASSLAGGLPDTQYF
- | TRBJ1-2 | TRBV4-3 | - | TGCGCCAGCAGCCAAGTGGGGGGAGCCAGGGATGGCTACACCTTC | CASSQVGGARDGYTF
once | TRBJ2-1 | TRBV19 | TRBD1 | TGTGCCAGTAGTACGACAGGGGGGTTCAGGCCGGATGAGCAGTTCTTC | CASSTTGGFRPDEQFF
- | TRBJ2-7 | TRBV11-2 | - | TGTGCCAGCAGCTTAGACCGGGACGAGCAGTACTTC | CASSLDRDEQYF
- | TRBJ2-4 | TRBV4-1 | - | TGCGCCAGCAGCCAGGCCAATAACCTAGCCAAAAACATTCAGTACTTC | CASSQANNLAKNIQYF
- | TRBJ2-2 | TRBV19 | - | TGTGCCAGTAGCAACCTCCCGGGACAGAACACCGGGGAGCTGTTTTTT | CASSNLPGQNTGELFF
- | TRBJ2-3 | TRBV7-2 | TRBD2 | TGTGCCAGCAGCTTTAGCGGGGGTGCCAACACAGATACGCAGTATTTT | CASSFSGGANTDTQYF